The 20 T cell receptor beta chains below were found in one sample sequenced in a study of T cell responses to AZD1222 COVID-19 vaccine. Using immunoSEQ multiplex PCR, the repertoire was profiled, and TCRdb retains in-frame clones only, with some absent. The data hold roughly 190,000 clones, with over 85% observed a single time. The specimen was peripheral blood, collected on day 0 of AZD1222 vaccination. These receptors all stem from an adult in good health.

The CDR3 protein is CASSLLPQTRNTEAFF. The DNA for the CDR3 is TGTGCCAGCAGCTTGCTCCCGCAGACGAGGAACACTGAAGCTTTCTTT. J is TRBJ1-1 and V is TRBV5-5, with no clear D. Germline V lookup: CDR1 SGHKS, CDR2 YYEKEE (reference sequence). The CDR3 spans 16 residues. V was trimmed by 1 base and J by 1 base, leaving 14 bases between them.

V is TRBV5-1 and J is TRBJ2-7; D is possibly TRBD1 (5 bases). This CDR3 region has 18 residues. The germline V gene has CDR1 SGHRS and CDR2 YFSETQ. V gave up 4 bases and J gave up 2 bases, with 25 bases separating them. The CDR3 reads CASSHPKGPITGTYEQYF. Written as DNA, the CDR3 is TGCGCCAGCAGCCACCCAAAAGGGCCAATTACAGGAACCTACGAGCAGTACTTC.

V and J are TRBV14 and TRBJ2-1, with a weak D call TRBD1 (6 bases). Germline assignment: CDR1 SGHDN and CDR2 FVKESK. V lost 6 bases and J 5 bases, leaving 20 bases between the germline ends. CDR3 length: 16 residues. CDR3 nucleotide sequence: TGTGCCAGCAGTCGGCCCCACCCAGGGGCCAACAATGAGCAGTTCTTC. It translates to CASSRPHPGANNEQFF. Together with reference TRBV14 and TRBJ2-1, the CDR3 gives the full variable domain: EAGVTQFPSHSVIEKGQTVTLRCDPISGHDNLYWYRRVMGKEIKFLLHFVKESKQDESGMPNNRFLAERTGGTYSTLKVQPAELEDSGVYFCASSRPHPGANNEQFFGPGTRLTVL.

In DNA, the CDR3 is TGTGCCAGCTCGACAGGATCCTACGAGCAGTACTTC. Residues: CASSTGSYEQYF. The chain carries TRBV6-6 and TRBJ2-7; TRBD1 might be the D (6 bases). This CDR3 has 12 residues. Germline V gene sequence: CDR1 MNHNY, CDR2 SVGAGI (reference sequence). V lost 8 bases to trimming and J lost 1 base, with 9 bases between them.

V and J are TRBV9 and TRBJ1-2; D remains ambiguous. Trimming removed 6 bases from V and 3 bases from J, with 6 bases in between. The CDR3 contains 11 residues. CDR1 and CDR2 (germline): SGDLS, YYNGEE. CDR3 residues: CASTLDYGYTF. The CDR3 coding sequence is TGTGCCAGCACCCTGGACTATGGCTACACCTTC.

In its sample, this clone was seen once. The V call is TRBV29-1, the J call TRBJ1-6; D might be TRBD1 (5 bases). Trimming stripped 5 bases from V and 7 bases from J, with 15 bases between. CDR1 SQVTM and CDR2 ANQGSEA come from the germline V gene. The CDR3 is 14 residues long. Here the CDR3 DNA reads TGCAGCGTTTTAATCGACGGGGGAAATTCACCCCTCCACTTT. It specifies CSVLIDGGNSPLHF. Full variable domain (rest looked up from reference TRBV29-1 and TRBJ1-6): SAVISQKPSRDICQRGTSLTIQCQVDSQVTMMFWYRQQPGQSLTLIATANQGSEATYESGFVIDKFPISRPNLTFSTLTVSNMSPEDSSIYLCSVLIDGGNSPLHFGNGTRLTVT.

This chain's CDR3 is CASSYSQGKGNTIYF. DNA of the CDR3: TGTGCCAGCAGTTACTCACAGGGGAAGGGAAACACCATATATTTT. The rearrangement uses TRBV6-5 and TRBJ1-3; 7 nucleotides match TRBD1. The CDR3 spans 15 residues. Germline CDR1 is MNHEY and CDR2 is SVGAGI. V lost 0 bases, J lost 4 bases, and 3 bases stayed unmatched.

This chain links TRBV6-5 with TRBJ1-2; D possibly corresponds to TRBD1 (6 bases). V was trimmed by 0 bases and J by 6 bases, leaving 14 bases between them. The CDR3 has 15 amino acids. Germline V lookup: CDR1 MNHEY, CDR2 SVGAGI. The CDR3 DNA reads TGTGCCAGCAGTTACTCTACGGGGGGCCTCAATGGCTACACCTTC. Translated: CASSYSTGGLNGYTF.

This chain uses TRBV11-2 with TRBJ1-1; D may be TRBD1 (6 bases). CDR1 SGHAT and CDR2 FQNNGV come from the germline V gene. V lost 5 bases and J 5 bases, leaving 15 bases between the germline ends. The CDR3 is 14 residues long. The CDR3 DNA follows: TGTGCCAGCAGCCCGACAGTAGGGGGGACTGAAGCTTTCTTT. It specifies CASSPTVGGTEAFF.

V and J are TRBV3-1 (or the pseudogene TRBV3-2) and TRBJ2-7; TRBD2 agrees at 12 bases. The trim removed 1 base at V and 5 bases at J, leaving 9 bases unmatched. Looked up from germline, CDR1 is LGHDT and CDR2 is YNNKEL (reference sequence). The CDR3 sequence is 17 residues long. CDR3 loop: CASSQGGLAGGRHEQYF. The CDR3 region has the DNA TGTGCCAGCAGCCAAGGGGGACTAGCGGGCGGACGACACGAGCAGTACTTC.

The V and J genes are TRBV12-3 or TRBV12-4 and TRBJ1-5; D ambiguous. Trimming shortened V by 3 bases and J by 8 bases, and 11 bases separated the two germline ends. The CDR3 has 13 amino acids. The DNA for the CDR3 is TGTGCCAGCAGTTTCCGGGAGGAGGAGCCCCAGCATTTT. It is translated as CASSFREEEPQHF.

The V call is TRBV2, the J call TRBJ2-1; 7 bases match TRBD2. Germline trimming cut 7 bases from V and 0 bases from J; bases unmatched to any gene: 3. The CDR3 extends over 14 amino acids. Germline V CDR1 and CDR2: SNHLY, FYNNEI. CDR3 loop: CASTRGSSYNEQFF. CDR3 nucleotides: TGTGCCAGCACGCGGGGGAGCTCCTACAATGAGCAGTTCTTC.

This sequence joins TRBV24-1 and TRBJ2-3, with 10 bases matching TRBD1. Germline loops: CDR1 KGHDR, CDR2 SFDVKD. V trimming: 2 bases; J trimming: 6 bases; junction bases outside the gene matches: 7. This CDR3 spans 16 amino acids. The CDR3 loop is CATSDSILGQGDTQYF. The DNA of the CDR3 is TGTGCCACCAGTGATTCTATTTTGGGACAGGGGGATACGCAGTATTTT.

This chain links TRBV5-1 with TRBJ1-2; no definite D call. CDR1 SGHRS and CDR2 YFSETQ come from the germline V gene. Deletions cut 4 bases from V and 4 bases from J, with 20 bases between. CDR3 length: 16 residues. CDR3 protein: CASSPRPATAGYGYTF. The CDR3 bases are TGCGCCAGCAGCCCGAGGCCAGCAACAGCGGGCTATGGCTACACCTTC.

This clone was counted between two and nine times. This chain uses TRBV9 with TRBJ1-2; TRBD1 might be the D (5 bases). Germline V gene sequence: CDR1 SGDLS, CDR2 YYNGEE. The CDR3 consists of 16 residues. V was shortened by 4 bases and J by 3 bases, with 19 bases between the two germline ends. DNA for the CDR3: TGTGCCAGCAGCCAACTTTTGGGAGGGGCGGACTATGGCTACACCTTC. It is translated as CASSQLLGGADYGYTF.

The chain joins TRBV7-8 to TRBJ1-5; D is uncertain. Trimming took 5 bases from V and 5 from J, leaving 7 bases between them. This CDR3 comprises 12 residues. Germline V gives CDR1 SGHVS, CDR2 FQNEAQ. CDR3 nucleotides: TGTGCCAGCAGCCCGCCGGATCAGCCCCAGCATTTT. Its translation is CASSPPDQPQHF.

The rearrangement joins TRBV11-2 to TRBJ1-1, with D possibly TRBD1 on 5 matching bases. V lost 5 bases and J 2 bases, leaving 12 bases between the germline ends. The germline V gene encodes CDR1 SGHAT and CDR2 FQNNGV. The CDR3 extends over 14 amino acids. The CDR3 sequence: CASSHEGTNTEAFF. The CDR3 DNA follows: TGTGCCAGCAGCCACGAGGGGACTAACACTGAAGCTTTCTTT. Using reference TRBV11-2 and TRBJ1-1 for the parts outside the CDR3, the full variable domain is EAGVAQSPRYKIIEKRQSVAFWCNPISGHATLYWYQQILGQGPKLLIQFQNNGVVDDSQLPKDRFSAERLKGVDSTLKIQPAKLEDSAVYLCASSHEGTNTEAFFGQGTRLTVV.

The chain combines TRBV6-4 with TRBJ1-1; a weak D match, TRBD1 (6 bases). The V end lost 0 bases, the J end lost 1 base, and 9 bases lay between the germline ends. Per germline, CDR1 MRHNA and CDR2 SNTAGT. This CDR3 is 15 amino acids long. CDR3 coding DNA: TGTGCCAGCAGTGACTCCCCGGGGGCGAACACTGAAGCTTTCTTT. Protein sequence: CASSDSPGANTEAFF.

The CDR3 DNA reads TGTGCCAGCAGCTTTGGGGGCAGAGTTAACACTGAAGCTTTCTTT. Its protein is CASSFGGRVNTEAFF. The V and J genes are TRBV5-5 and TRBJ1-1, with D perhaps TRBD1 (6 bases). The germline CDR1 and CDR2 sequences are SGHKS and YYEKEE (reference sequence). The CDR3 has 15 residues. V dropped 2 bases and J dropped 2 bases, with 13 bases sitting between them.

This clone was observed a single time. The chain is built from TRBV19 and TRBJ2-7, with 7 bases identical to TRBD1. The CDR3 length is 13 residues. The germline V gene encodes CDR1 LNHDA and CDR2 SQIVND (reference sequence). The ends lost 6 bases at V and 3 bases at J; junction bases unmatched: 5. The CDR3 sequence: CASSGTADYEQYF. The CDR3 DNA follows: TGTGCCAGTAGCGGGACAGCCGACTACGAGCAGTACTTC. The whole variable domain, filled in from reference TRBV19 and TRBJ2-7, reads DGGITQSPKYLFRKEGQNVTLSCEQNLNHDAMYWYRQDPGQGLRLIYYSQIVNDFQKGDIAEGYSVSREKKESFPLTVTSAQKNPTAFYLCASSGTADYEQYFGPGTRLTVT.